This is a list of T cell receptor beta chains from one sample in a study of human T cells and chemical hapten exposure. Each CDR3 protein is one row after TCRdb ran MiXCR on the reads. The repertoire consists of 100,000 to 150,000 distinct CDR3 sequences, with more than 8.5% occurring once and the leading ten covering roughly 1.5%. The specimen was whole blood. All receptors derive from a human donor in good health. Some clones in this sample may be carry-over from other donors' samples. Both conserved end residues are part of each CDR3. The D gene is left open where the match is weak. Clone size is given for some rows only: seen once, a few or many times, or a class if the clone is expanded.

cdr3_nt cdr3_aa clone_size v_call d_call j_call
TGTGCCAGTAAAGCTTCAGGGAGCTCCTACGAGCAGTACTTC CASKASGSSYEQYF - TRBV19 - TRBJ2-7
TGCAGCGTTGAAGACCGGGACTTCTCCAATGAGCAGTTCTTC CSVEDRDFSNEQFF - TRBV29-1 - TRBJ2-1
TGTGCCAGCAGCAGACACCATACTGAAGCTTTCTTT CASSRHHTEAFF many TRBV6-5 - TRBJ1-1
TGTGCCAGCAGGACAGGGGGTGGATTAGGGGCTTTCTTT CASRTGGGLGAFF many TRBV12-3/TRBV12-4 TRBD1 TRBJ1-1
TGCAGTGCTAGGACAGGGGGTAAGACTGAAGCTTTCTTT CSARTGGKTEAFF many TRBV20-1 TRBD1 TRBJ1-1
TGTGCCAGCAGTGACGAGGGGTTGGGTGAGCAGTTCTTC CASSDEGLGEQFF many TRBV6-4 - TRBJ2-1
TGTGCCAGCAGCCACCCCTGGAAGACTGGGATACCTAGCACAGATACGCAGTATTTT CASSHPWKTGIPSTDTQYF - TRBV14 - TRBJ2-3
TGTGCCAGCAGCTTGGGGACTGGGACCTATGGCTACACCTTC CASSLGTGTYGYTF few TRBV5-6 - TRBJ1-2
TGCAGTGCTAGTCGAAGCACTGAAGCTTTCTTT CSASRSTEAFF many TRBV20-1 - TRBJ1-1
TGTGCCAGCAGATCAAGGACAGGGGCGTCGATCGAGCAGTACTTC CASRSRTGASIEQYF many TRBV6-5 TRBD1 TRBJ2-7
TGTGCCAGCAGTGATCTTCGCGAGCACCCTCTCGGCTACACCTTC CASSDLREHPLGYTF few TRBV2 - TRBJ1-2
TGTGCCAGCAGTTACGGGTGGCGGACCGGTCCGAATGAGCAGTTCTTC CASSYGWRTGPNEQFF many TRBV6-5 - TRBJ2-1
TGTGCCACCAGTGATTTTATGACACCTTGGCTCCAGCATTTT CATSDFMTPWLQHF - TRBV24-1 - TRBJ1-5
TGCAGTGCTAGCCCCCGGACTAGCACAGATACGCAGTATTTT CSASPRTSTDTQYF - TRBV20-1 - TRBJ2-3
TGTGCCAGCAGCTTAGGAGGGGATAATTCACCCCTCCACTTT CASSLGGDNSPLHF few TRBV7-6 - TRBJ1-6
TGTGCTAGTGGTTTGGTCCGGGACCCAAACTATGGCTACACCTTC CASGLVRDPNYGYTF few TRBV12-5 - TRBJ1-2
TGTGCCAGCAGCAAACGCCCCCTGGACGGAAATTCACCCCTCCACTTT CASSKRPLDGNSPLHF many TRBV7-2 - TRBJ1-6
TGCAGCGTTGTGGGACAGTTTCACCTGGGAGCTTTCTTT CSVVGQFHLGAFF many TRBV29-1 TRBD1 TRBJ1-1
TGTGCCAGCAGCCCCGACAGGGAAGCCTACGAGCAGTACTTC CASSPDREAYEQYF many TRBV7-8 TRBD1 TRBJ2-7
TGTGCCAGCAGCGTAGATCAGGGAACTGAAGCTTTCTTT CASSVDQGTEAFF - TRBV9 - TRBJ1-1
TGTGCCAGCAGCTTAGCTGTCCGGGAGCTGTTTTTT CASSLAVRELFF few TRBV7-9 - TRBJ2-2
TGTGCCAGCAGCTTAGGCGTAGGGATTGAGCAGTTCTTC CASSLGVGIEQFF few TRBV7-9 - TRBJ2-1
TGTGCCAGCAGCTTGTGGCTAATAAACACTGAAGCTTTCTTT CASSLWLINTEAFF few TRBV5-5 - TRBJ1-1
TGTGCCAGCACGCGAGCTAGGGAGCAGTACTTC CASTRAREQYF - TRBV6-6 - TRBJ2-7
TGTGCCAGCAGTCCGGGACTAGCCCCCACCGGGGAGCTGTTTTTT CASSPGLAPTGELFF - TRBV12-3/TRBV12-4 TRBD2 TRBJ2-2
TGTGCCATCAGTGGACTAGCGAGCTCCTACGAGCAGTACTTC CAISGLASSYEQYF many TRBV10-3 TRBD2 TRBJ2-7
TGTGCCAGCAGTTTAAGTGAACATAATTCACCCCTCCACTTT CASSLSEHNSPLHF many TRBV12-3/TRBV12-4 - TRBJ1-6
TGTGCCACCAGCAGAGCCCCCCCGACAGGCTCCTACGAGCAGTACTTC CATSRAPPTGSYEQYF - TRBV15 - TRBJ2-7
TGTGCCAGTAAGTTTCGAGCGGGAGATGAGCAGTTCTTC CASKFRAGDEQFF few TRBV19 TRBD2 TRBJ2-1
TGTGCCACCAGCAGAGTAGGGACGTCCTACGAGCAGTACTTC CATSRVGTSYEQYF many TRBV15 - TRBJ2-7
TGTGCCAGCAGTGACTCAATAAGCGGGGGTCACAATGAGCAGTTCTTC CASSDSISGGHNEQFF - TRBV6-4 TRBD2 TRBJ2-1
TGTGCCAGCAGCTCAGGACAGGTCTACGAGCAGTACTTC CASSSGQVYEQYF many TRBV5-6 TRBD1 TRBJ2-7
TGCAGTGCCATGACCCTTTCAGCCCCTGACTATGGCTACACCTTC CSAMTLSAPDYGYTF many TRBV20-1 - TRBJ1-2
TGCGCCAGCAGCTTGGACGAAGAGACCCAGTACTTC CASSLDEETQYF - TRBV5-1 - TRBJ2-5
TGTGCCAGCTCACAGGCGCTTAATCAGCCCCAGCATTTT CASSQALNQPQHF - TRBV18 - TRBJ1-5
TGTGCCATCAGTGTGCCCCTCGTAGCTGAGCAGTTCTTC CAISVPLVAEQFF few TRBV10-3 - TRBJ2-1
TGCAGCGTTGAAGATCTAGCGGGAGTGGGCTCTGGGGCCAACGTCCTGACTTTC CSVEDLAGVGSGANVLTF many TRBV29-1 TRBD2 TRBJ2-6
TGTGCCAGCAGTCCACAACAGACTAGCGGGGGCGGAGGTGCCGGGGAGCTGTTTTTT CASSPQQTSGGGGAGELFF - TRBV27 TRBD2 TRBJ2-2
TGTGCCAGCAGTGCAGGGGCGGGCGGCTACACCTTC CASSAGAGGYTF - TRBV6-2/TRBV6-3 - TRBJ1-2
TGCAGGGCAGGGGGCACGTACCAAGAGACCCAGTACTTC CRAGGTYQETQYF - TRBV20-1 TRBD1 TRBJ2-5
TGTGCCAGCAGTTTATTTGTTAGCGGGGGGGCCGGGCATGAGCAGTTCTTC CASSLFVSGGAGHEQFF few TRBV27 TRBD2 TRBJ2-1